The next 5 T cell receptor beta chains were all read from a single sample in a study of T cells in localized non-small cell lung cancer. The data were produced by immunoSEQ multiplex PCR, yet TCRdb's version contains in-frame clones alone and is incomplete. The profile shows approximately 25,000 clones, around 91% of them singletons. This specimen was peripheral blood, taken before any cancer treatment. The receptors derive from a woman aged 40 to 75 with stage I lung adenocarcinoma.

V and J are TRBV11-2 and TRBJ1-4; D possibly corresponds to TRBD1 (6 bases). Deletions cut 5 bases from V and 7 bases from J, with 23 bases between. The V gene's germline CDR1 is SGHAT and CDR2 FQNNGV. This CDR3 region has 17 residues. In DNA form, the CDR3 reads TGTGCCAGCAGCCCCCGACGGGGGGCAATAGAAACTGAAAAACTGTTTTTT. Translating it yields CASSPRRGAIETEKLFF.

This chain uses TRBV18 with TRBJ1-2, with TRBD1 identical over 8 bases. With 6 bases clipped from V and 6 bases from J, the junction kept 6 bases outside the gene matches. The germline V gene encodes CDR1 KGHSH and CDR2 LQKENI. There are 13 residues in the CDR3. CDR3 nucleotides: TGTGCCAGCTCCTATCAGGGGGCTAATGGCTACACCTTC. It codes for CASSYQGANGYTF.

The chain couples TRBV11-2 to TRBJ2-7; 14 bases align to TRBD2. The CDR3 is 16 residues long. V was clipped by 6 bases and J by 4 bases; unmatched bases: 8. The germline CDR1 and CDR2 sequences are SGHAT and FQNNGV. The chain's CDR3 is CASSSGTSGSIYEQYF. The CDR3, as DNA: TGTGCCAGCAGTTCCGGGACTAGCGGGAGTATTTACGAGCAGTACTTC.

The V gene is TRBV7-9, the J gene TRBJ1-5; no clear D. Germline assignment: CDR1 SEHNR and CDR2 FQNEAQ (reference sequence). With 5 bases removed from V and 4 bases from J, the gap between germline ends came to 9 bases. The CDR3 length is 13 residues. CDR3 amino acids: CASSPIRNQPQHF. For the CDR3, the DNA is TGTGCCAGCAGCCCAATTAGGAATCAGCCCCAGCATTTT.

The rearrangement links TRBV19 to TRBJ1-2, with D unresolved. Germline assignment: CDR1 LNHDA and CDR2 SQIVND (reference sequence). The CDR3 sequence is 12 residues long. The germline V and J ends were trimmed by 3 bases and 2 bases, with 4 bases remaining between them. CDR3 residues: CASSIINYGYTF. The CDR3 nucleotides are TGTGCCAGTAGTATCATCAACTATGGCTACACCTTC.